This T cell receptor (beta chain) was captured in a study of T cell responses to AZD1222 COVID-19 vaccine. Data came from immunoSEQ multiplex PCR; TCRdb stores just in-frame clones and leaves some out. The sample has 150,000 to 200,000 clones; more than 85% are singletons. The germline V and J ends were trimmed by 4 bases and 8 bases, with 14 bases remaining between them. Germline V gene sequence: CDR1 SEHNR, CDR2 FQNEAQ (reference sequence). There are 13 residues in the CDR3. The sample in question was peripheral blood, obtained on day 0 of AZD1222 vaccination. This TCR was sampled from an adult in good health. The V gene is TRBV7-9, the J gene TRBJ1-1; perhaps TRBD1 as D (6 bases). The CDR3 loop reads CASSSYTGTEAFF. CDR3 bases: TGTGCCAGCAGCTCCTATACCGGGACAGAAGCTTTCTTT. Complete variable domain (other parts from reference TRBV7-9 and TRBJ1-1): DTGVSQNPRHKITKRGQNVTFRCDPISEHNRLYWYRQTLGQGPEFLTYFQNEAQLEKSRLLSDRFSAERPKGSFSTLEIQRTEQGDSAMYLCASSSYTGTEAFFGQGTRLTVV.